This T cell receptor (beta chain) was documented in a study of OX40 agonist ivuxolimab in advanced cancers. A note on the overall study: Ivuxolimab, which targeted the costimulatory receptor OX40 (CD134), was an agonistic, fully human IgG2 monoclonal antibody. The paper describes the monotherapy dose-escalation part (N of about 55 patients) of the phase I trial of ivuxolimab. Intravenous ivuxolimab was administered to patients every 2 weeks at six dose levels: 0.01, 0.1, 0.3, 1.5, 3 and 10 mg/kg. The purpose of peripheral TCRbeta sequencing was to test whether ivuxolimab changed TCR sequence diversity and led to clonal T-cell expansion. Of the roughly 51 dose-escalation patients, hepatocellular carcinoma was present in some 19, melanoma in roughly 15, renal cell carcinoma in 9 and head and neck cancer in 9. Partial responses were achieved by three dose-escalation patients, of whom one had hepatocellular carcinoma and two had cutaneous melanoma. The dose-escalation cohort was approximately 83% male with a mean age of around 62 years, ranging from roughly 20 to 80. Patients were allowed to have had prior anti-PD-1, anti-PD-L1 or anti-CTLA-4 therapy, and less than 45% of the dose-escalation patients had previously received checkpoint inhibitors.

The trial excluded patients who had a history of autoimmune disease or were on systemic immunosuppression. Peripheral blood for TCR sequencing was collected from all dose cohorts at baseline, on cycle 4 day 1, and on cycle 7 day 1. The samples were drawn from a first-in-human, open-label, multicenter phase I dose-escalation trial of ivuxolimab. Adults with locally advanced or metastatic head and neck squamous cell, hepatocellular, melanoma or renal cell carcinoma were enrolled in the trial. CD4+ and CD8+ T cells were sorted separately from peripheral blood before TCR sequencing. Study-wide findings and limitations: In the 0.1-3.0 mg/kg groups, partial responders were among the patients with the lowest normalized peripheral clonal expansion, particularly in CD8+ T cells. At doses from 0.1 to 3.0 mg/kg, clonal expansion was seen in both CD4+ and CD8+ blood T cells between baseline and week 6. The antigen specificity of the clonally expanded peripheral T cells was not determined. After ivuxolimab, more expanded clones were found on average in CD8+ T cells than in CD4+ T cells. Low levels of normalized T-cell clonal expansion were also seen in some nonresponding patients.

Genomic DNA was isolated from the sorted cells so that the TCRbeta CDR3 region could be sequenced. TCRbeta CDR3 regions were sequenced using the immunoSEQ Assay. Held by TCRdb, this immuneACCESS table contains in-frame sequences only and omits some clones. Under half of the omission traces to an unresolved V gene where checked; the cause of the rest is unknown. This sample holds roughly 5,000 clones; 90% were observed only once. Jointly, the top ten make up 39% of the sample. With respect to this clone: The antigen it binds to is not known. No much larger clone is present one base from it, and per-base qualities are unavailable.

The receptor's source is an adult with an advanced solid tumor such as melanoma, head and neck, liver or kidney cancer. This specimen consisted of CD4+ or CD8+ T cells sorted from blood, obtained in a trial of the OX40 agonist ivuxolimab.

The sequence in DNA is TGTGCCAGCAGTGAAGGGGGACAGATGAATCAGCCCCAGCATTTT. This is translated as CASSEGGQMNQPQHF. The chain is assembled from TRBV2 and TRBJ1-5, and 7 junction bases match TRBD1. In the germline V gene, CDR1 corresponds to SNHLY and CDR2 to FYNNEI. For this chain, trimming is 1 base at the V end and 4 bases at the J end, and the number of junction bases without a gene match is 4. The CDR3 spans 15 residues, from the cysteine through the phenylalanine. Only the CDR3 part of the read is kept: 45 bases, read in frame from the first base.